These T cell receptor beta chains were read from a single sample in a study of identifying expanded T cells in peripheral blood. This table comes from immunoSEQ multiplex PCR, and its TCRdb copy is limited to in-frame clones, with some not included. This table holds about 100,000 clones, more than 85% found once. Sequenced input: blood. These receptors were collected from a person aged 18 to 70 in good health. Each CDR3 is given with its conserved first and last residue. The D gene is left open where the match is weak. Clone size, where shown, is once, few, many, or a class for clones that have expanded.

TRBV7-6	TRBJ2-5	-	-	TGTGCCAGCAGCTTCGGGGATGGGGTAGGGGAACCGTACTTC	CASSFGDGVGEPYF
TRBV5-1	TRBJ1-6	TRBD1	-	TGCGCCAGCAGCTTCCAGGGACAGCCACCCCTCCACTTT	CASSFQGQPPLHF
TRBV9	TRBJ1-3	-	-	TGTGCCAGCAGCGCCTCTGGGGGCTCTGGAAACACCATATATTTT	CASSASGGSGNTIYF
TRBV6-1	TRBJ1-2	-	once	TGTGCCAGTGCGCAGGGCCTACTGTTGGGTGGCTACACCTTC	CASAQGLLLGGYTF
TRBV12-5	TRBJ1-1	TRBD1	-	TGTGCTAGTGGTCCACCGGGACAGATGAACACTGAAGCTTTCTTT	CASGPPGQMNTEAFF
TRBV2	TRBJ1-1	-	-	TGTGCCAGCAGTGAAGATGCGGGTTACACTGAAGCTTTCTTT	CASSEDAGYTEAFF
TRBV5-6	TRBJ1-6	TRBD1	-	TGTGCCAGCAGCTTGGGGGACAGAGATTCACCCCTCCACTTT	CASSLGDRDSPLHF
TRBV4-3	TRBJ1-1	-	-	TGCGCCAGCAGCCAAGATCGAGGGGAGGGCACTGAAGCTTTCTTT	CASSQDRGEGTEAFF
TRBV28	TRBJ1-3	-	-	TGTGCCAGCAGACCCGTCGTCTCTGGAAACACCATATATTTT	CASRPVVSGNTIYF
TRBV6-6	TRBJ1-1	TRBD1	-	TGTGCCACCCGGACAGGGAACACTGAAGCTTTCTTT	CATRTGNTEAFF
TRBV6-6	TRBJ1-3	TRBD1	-	TGTGCCAGCAGTCAAGACAGGGTGGCTGGAAACACCATATATTTT	CASSQDRVAGNTIYF
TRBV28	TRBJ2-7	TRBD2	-	TGTGCCAGCAGTTTTGGGACTAGCGGGGGGTACGAGCAGTACTTC	CASSFGTSGGYEQYF
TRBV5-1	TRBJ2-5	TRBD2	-	TGCGCCAGCAGCCCACCCGTCCTGCCTACTAGCGGGGGCGAGACCCAGTACTTC	CASSPPVLPTSGGETQYF
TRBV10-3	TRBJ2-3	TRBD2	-	TGTGCCATAAGAACTAGCGGGGAAGGTGCAGATACGCAGTATTTT	CAIRTSGEGADTQYF
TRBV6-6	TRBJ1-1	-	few	TGTGCCAGCAGTACGGGGCAGCGTCTTGAAGCTTTCTTT	CASSTGQRLEAFF
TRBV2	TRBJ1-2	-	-	TGTGCCAGCGGGTACGGGGGCGGCTACACCTTC	CASGYGGGYTF
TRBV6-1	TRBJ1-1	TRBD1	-	TGTGCCAGCAGGACGGGACAGTCAATGAACACTGAAGCTTTCTTT	CASRTGQSMNTEAFF
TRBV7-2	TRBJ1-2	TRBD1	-	TGTGCCAGCAGCTTAGCTCAGGGGGTGTCTGGAGGCTACACCTTC	CASSLAQGVSGGYTF
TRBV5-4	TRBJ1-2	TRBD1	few	TGTGCCAGCAGCAAAGACGGACAGGTCTTTGGCTACACCTTC	CASSKDGQVFGYTF
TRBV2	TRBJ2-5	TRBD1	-	TGTGCCAGCACCTTACTTGGACAGGGGCAAGAGACCCAGTACTTC	CASTLLGQGQETQYF
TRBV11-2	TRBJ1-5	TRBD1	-	TGTGCCAGCAGCCTAGGACAGGGTCAGCAGCCCCAGCATTTT	CASSLGQGQQPQHF
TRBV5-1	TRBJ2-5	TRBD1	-	TGCGCCAGCAGCTTGTTTGTGGGACAGGCAGAGACCCAGTACTTC	CASSLFVGQAETQYF
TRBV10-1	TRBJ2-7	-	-	TGCGCCAGCAGCCCGGGCGGGGCCTACGAGCAGTACTTC	CASSPGGAYEQYF
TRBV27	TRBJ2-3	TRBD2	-	TGTGCCAGCAGTCCACGGACTAGCGGGGGGGCAATTCCAGATACGCAGTATTTT	CASSPRTSGGAIPDTQYF
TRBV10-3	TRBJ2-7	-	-	TGTGCCATCAGTGAAGGGGCTTCCTACGAGCAGTACTTC	CAISEGASYEQYF
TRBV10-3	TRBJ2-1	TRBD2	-	TGTGCCATCAGGAATCCGAAGACTAGCGGGGGGGCGGGGAATGAGCAGTTCTTC	CAIRNPKTSGGAGNEQFF
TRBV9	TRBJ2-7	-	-	TGTGCCAGCAGTCCGACGCCGGGGGTCAACTCCTACGAGCAGTACTTC	CASSPTPGVNSYEQYF
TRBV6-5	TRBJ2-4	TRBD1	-	TGTGCCAGCAGTACGGGACAGTTCGTAAAAAACATTCAGTACTTC	CASSTGQFVKNIQYF
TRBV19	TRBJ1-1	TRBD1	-	TGTGCCAGTAGTATTGGGGACAGGTCAAGAACTGAAGCTTTCTTT	CASSIGDRSRTEAFF
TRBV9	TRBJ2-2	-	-	TGTGCCAGCAGCGTAGTGCCTTTTAGCGGGGAGCTGTTTTTT	CASSVVPFSGELFF
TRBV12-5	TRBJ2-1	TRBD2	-	TGTGCTAGTGGCTCCCCGGGTCCTCTAGCGGGGGGGCCGGATAGCTATGAGCAGTTCTTC	CASGSPGPLAGGPDSYEQFF
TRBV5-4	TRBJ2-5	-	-	TGTGCCAGCAGCTTGTTTCAGGGGGGGGAGACCCAGTACTTC	CASSLFQGGETQYF
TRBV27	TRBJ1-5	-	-	TGTGCCAGCAGTTTTTTAGGGGTTCAGCCCCAGCATTTT	CASSFLGVQPQHF
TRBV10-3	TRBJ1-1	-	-	TGTGCCATCAGGCAGGATCCACAGAACACTGAAGCTTTCTTT	CAIRQDPQNTEAFF
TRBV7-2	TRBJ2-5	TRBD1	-	TGTGCCAGCAGCCAATCCCCAGGGGGCCAAGAGACCCAGTACTTC	CASSQSPGGQETQYF
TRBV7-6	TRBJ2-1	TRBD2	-	TGTGCCAGCAGCTTAGCGACGGGGGGTGAGCAGTTCTTC	CASSLATGGEQFF
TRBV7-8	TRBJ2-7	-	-	TGTGCCAGCAGCCAATCGGACCCCTACGAGCAGTACTTC	CASSQSDPYEQYF
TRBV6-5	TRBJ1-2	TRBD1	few	TGTGCCAGCAGTTTCGGACAGGGATTCGGCTACACCTTC	CASSFGQGFGYTF
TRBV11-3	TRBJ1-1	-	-	TGTGCCAGCAGCTTAGATTGGAGGAGCGCAGATGAAGCTTTCTTT	CASSLDWRSADEAFF
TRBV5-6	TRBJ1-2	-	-	TGTGCCAGCAGCTTGTCTGGTTTCGGGTATGGCTACACCTTC	CASSLSGFGYGYTF
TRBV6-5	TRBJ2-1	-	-	TGTGCCAGCAGTTACTCTGGGGTAGCGGCTTACAATGAGCAGTTCTTC	CASSYSGVAAYNEQFF